Following are 29 T cell receptor beta chains from one sample sequenced in a study of CD8 T cells in Susac syndrome. With random hexamers, reverse transcription was performed on about 0.5 to 1 ug of RNA. TCRdb re-called the immunoSEQ multiplex PCR reads with MiXCR, one entry per CDR3 protein. Here the sample spans about 200,000 distinct CDR3 sequences, around 95% being singletons. Sequencing input: CD4+ T cells from PBMCs. Receptors were obtained from a human donor with multiple sclerosis.

The CDR3 DNA reads TGTGCCAGCAGCCAAGCCCCCTATGAAGCTTTCTTT. Translated, it gives CASSQAPYEAFF. V gene TRBV3-1 combines with J gene TRBJ1-1, with no clear D. Germline V gene data show CDR1 as LGHDT and CDR2 as YNNKEL (reference sequence). The CDR3 contains 12 residues. The V end was cut by 1 base, the J end by 7 bases, with 7 bases between.

J is TRBJ2-5 and V is TRBV5-1, with D perhaps matching TRBD1 or TRBD2 (5 bases each). The CDR3 has 13 residues. Per the germline V gene, CDR1 is SGHRS and CDR2 is YFSETQ. V was shortened by 4 bases and J by 2 bases, with 9 bases between the two germline ends. The CDR3: CASSRGDQETQYF. DNA of the CDR3: TGCGCCAGCAGCCGGGGCGATCAAGAGACCCAGTACTTC.

V and J are TRBV20-1 and TRBJ1-1, with D uncertain. The CDR3 totals 14 residues. V lost 5 bases and J lost 3, with 16 bases in between. CDR1 and CDR2 (germline): DFQATT, SNEGSKA (reference sequence). CDR3 DNA sequence: TGCAGTGCTGTTAACGGGAACTTGGACACTGAAGCTTTCTTT. Protein: CSAVNGNLDTEAFF.

Here the CDR3 DNA reads TGCAGCGTTGGACAGTCTGGGACTGAAGCTTTCTTT. This gives the protein CSVGQSGTEAFF. This chain links TRBV29-1 with TRBJ1-1; possibly TRBD1 for D (5 bases). The V end was cut by 4 bases, the J end by 5 bases, with 11 bases between. Germline CDR1 SQVTM, CDR2 ANQGSEA. There are 12 residues in the CDR3.

The chain is built from TRBV15 and TRBJ2-7; TRBD1 matches 12 bases. The CDR3 contains 16 residues. V lost 3 bases, J lost 0 bases, and 3 bases stayed unmatched. In germline, CDR1 is LNHNV, CDR2 YYDKDF (reference sequence). The CDR3 is CATSRGQGAVSYEQYV. In DNA form, the CDR3 reads TGTGCCACCAGCAGGGGACAGGGGGCTGTCTCCTACGAGCAGTACGTC.

The chain joins TRBV7-8 to TRBJ2-7; D remains unclear. Germline CDR1 SGHVS, CDR2 FQNEAQ. The V end lost 4 bases, the J end lost 2 bases, and 12 bases lay between the germline ends. The CDR3 loop spans 14 amino acids. CDR3 in DNA: TGTGCCAGCAGCTCGAATCCAGGCCCCTACGAGCAGTACGTC. It is translated as CASSSNPGPYEQYV.

A single count supports this clonotype. In DNA, the CDR3 is TGTGCCAGCAGCTCGTTAGCGCGTACGCAGTATTTT. Amino acid sequence: CASSSLARTQYF. V is TRBV3-1 and J is TRBJ2-3, with D perhaps TRBD2 (5 bases). CDR1 and CDR2 from the germline V gene are LGHDT and YNNKEL (reference sequence). The CDR3 runs 12 residues. Trimming shortened V by 5 bases and J by 8 bases, and 11 bases separated the two germline ends.

The rearrangement joins TRBV20-1 to TRBJ2-2, with D maybe TRBD1 (5 bases). Between the trimmed V and J ends, which lost 3 bases and 0 bases, there was a span of 8 bases. Germline assignment: CDR1 DFQATT and CDR2 SNEGSKA (reference sequence). The CDR3 is made up of 14 amino acids. As DNA, the CDR3 is TGCAGTGCTAGCAGGGCGACGAACACCGGGGAGCTGTTTTTT. Residues: CSASRATNTGELFF.

CDR3 coding DNA: TGTGCCAGCAGCCAAGGGGCACCCCTCCACTTT. Protein sequence: CASSQGAPLHF. The rearrangement joins TRBV3-1 to TRBJ1-6; D is ambiguous. The germline V gene has CDR1 LGHDT and CDR2 YNNKEL (reference sequence). The V gene lost 1 base and the J gene lost 11 bases, with 3 bases spanning the gap. The CDR3 runs 11 residues. The variable domain in full, with the rest retrieved from reference TRBV3-1 and TRBJ1-6, is DTAVSQTPKYLVTQMGNDKSIKCEQNLGHDTMYWYKQDSKKFLKIMFSYNNKELIINETVPNRFSPKSPDKAHLNLHINSLELGDSAVYFCASSQGAPLHFGNGTRLTVT.

V usage is TRBV11-1 and J usage is TRBJ2-7; 9 bases line up with TRBD1. V was clipped by 4 bases and J by 5 bases; unmatched bases: 3. Germline V gene data show CDR1 as SGHAT and CDR2 as FQDESV (reference sequence). The CDR3 has 13 residues. As DNA, the CDR3 is TGTGCCAGCAGCTCGGACAGGGGCAACGAGCAGTACTTC. Its translation is CASSSDRGNEQYF. Combining the CDR3 with reference TRBV11-1 and TRBJ2-7 gives the whole variable domain EAEVAQSPRYKITEKSQAVAFWCDPISGHATLYWYRQILGQGPELLVQFQDESVVDDSQLPKDRFSAERLKGVDSTLKIQPAELGDSAMYLCASSSDRGNEQYFGPGTRLTVT.

The chain links TRBV23-1 to TRBJ1-1, with 8 nucleotides matching TRBD1. Being an ORF, TRBV23-1 has a function that is uncertain. With 7 bases clipped from V and 0 bases from J, the junction kept 13 bases outside the gene matches. CDR3 size: 17 residues. CDR3 bases: TGCGCCAGCAAATTCAGGGGGCCTAGAGACCTGAACACTGAAGCTTTCTTT. This codes for CASKFRGPRDLNTEAFF.

V and J are TRBV20-1 and TRBJ2-1; possibly TRBD2 for D (6 bases). Germline V gene sequence: CDR1 DFQATT, CDR2 SNEGSKA (reference sequence). The length of the CDR3 is 11 residues. Trimming cost V 3 bases and J 9 bases, with 9 bases left between them. As DNA, the CDR3 is TGCAGTGCTAGCGGGCGGGGTGAGCAGTTCTTC. It specifies CSASGRGEQFF.

The V and J genes are TRBV6-5 and TRBJ2-3; 8 nucleotides align to TRBD1. The junction had 8 bases not matched to a gene; V was cut back by 6 bases and J by 3 bases. Germline V gives CDR1 MNHEY, CDR2 SVGAGI. The CDR3 covers 15 residues. The CDR3 spells CASSKQGARTDTQYF. In DNA, the CDR3 is TGTGCCAGCAGCAAGCAGGGGGCAAGGACAGATACGCAGTATTTT.

The rearrangement joins TRBV3-1 to TRBJ2-5; 10 positions match TRBD2. There are 15 residues in the CDR3. Per germline, CDR1 LGHDT and CDR2 YNNKEL (reference sequence). V was clipped by 5 bases and J by 4 bases; unmatched bases: 7. The chain's CDR3 is CASSVSGGEGETQYF. The CDR3 coding sequence is TGTGCCAGCAGCGTAAGCGGGGGGGAGGGAGAGACCCAGTACTTC.

This chain joins TRBV13 and TRBJ2-7; D unclear. The CDR3 is 14 amino acids. Per germline, CDR1 PRHDT and CDR2 FYEKMQ (reference sequence). Trimming removed 5 bases at V and 4 bases at J, with 15 bases between. CDR3 sequence reads: CASSPGSVGYEQYF. CDR3 DNA: TGTGCCAGCAGCCCGGGCTCAGTGGGGTACGAGCAGTACTTC.

In its sample, this clonotype was seen once. The V call is TRBV29-1, the J call TRBJ2-2, with TRBD1 matching over 7 bases. V lost 7 bases to trimming and J lost 7 bases; unmatched junction nucleotides: 9. The CDR3 sequence is 13 residues long. Germline-derived CDR1 and CDR2 are SQVTM and ANQGSEA. CDR3 DNA sequence: TGCAGCGCCGCTGAAGGGGGCAACGGGGAGCTGTTTTTT. Its translation is CSAAEGGNGELFF.

This clonotype occurred a few times. V usage is TRBV19 and J usage is TRBJ1-1, with D unclear. V gave up 8 bases and J gave up 2 bases, with 3 bases separating them. Per germline, CDR1 LNHDA and CDR2 SQIVND (reference sequence). The CDR3 is 10 amino acids. CDR3 bases: TGTGCCAGTGGCAACACTGAAGCTTTCTTT. Translating it yields CASGNTEAFF.

The chain recombines TRBV28 with TRBJ1-2, with D possibly matching TRBD1 (6 bases). V lost 5 bases and J lost 4, with 14 bases in between. CDR1 MDHEN and CDR2 SYDVKM come from the germline V gene. This CDR3 has 14 residues. The CDR3 loop is CASSLPGQAYGYTF. The CDR3 nucleotides read TGTGCCAGCAGTCTCCCGGGACAAGCCTATGGCTACACCTTC.

The chain recombines TRBV20-1 with TRBJ1-6; 7 nucleotides agree with TRBD1. Looked up from germline, CDR1 is DFQATT and CDR2 is SNEGSKA (reference sequence). CDR3 length equals 15 residues. V lost 2 bases, J lost 6 bases, and 7 bases stayed unmatched. CDR3 region: CSARPGGQLNSPLHF. The CDR3 DNA reads as TGCAGTGCTAGACCAGGGGGACAGCTTAATTCACCCCTCCACTTT.

This sequence joins TRBV7-9 and TRBJ1-2; unclear D gene. Germline CDR1 reads SEHNR; CDR2 reads FQNEAQ (reference sequence). CDR3 length: 13 residues. Trimming shortened V by 1 base and J by 8 bases, and 11 bases separated the two germline ends. The CDR3 spells CASSLDPLGGYTF. The CDR3 nucleotides are TGTGCCAGCAGCTTAGACCCCTTGGGCGGCTACACCTTC.

The chain links TRBV6-5 to TRBJ2-2; 11 bases match TRBD2. V gave up 0 bases and J gave up 4 bases; unmatched junction bases: 4. This CDR3 has 17 amino acids. The germline V gene encodes CDR1 MNHEY and CDR2 SVGAGI. The CDR3 nucleotides are TGTGCCAGCAGTTACTCGCCTAGCGGGGGGATCACCGGGGAGCTGTTTTTT. This translates into CASSYSPSGGITGELFF.

The chain joins TRBV29-1 to TRBJ1-2; weak D call: TRBD1 (6 bases). Germline CDR1 SQVTM, CDR2 ANQGSEA. V dropped 1 base and J dropped 1 base, with 7 bases sitting between them. This CDR3 is 13 amino acids long. The CDR3 region is CSVEVRGNYGYTF. CDR3 nucleotide sequence: TGCAGCGTTGAAGTCAGGGGTAACTATGGCTACACCTTC.

Regarding this clonotype: At one boundary the junction diverges from the germline segment, which might be a read error. The rearrangement joins TRBV9 to TRBJ2-4; D remains unclear. The CDR3 is 11 residues long. Germline V lookup: CDR1 SGDLS, CDR2 YYNGEE. The CDR3 here is CASSVALTRDF. In DNA form, the CDR3 reads TGTGCCAGCAGCGTAGCTCTAACAAGGGACTTC.

This rearrangement joins TRBV12-3 or TRBV12-4 to TRBJ2-3; the D is unclear. The CDR3 consists of 16 residues. V was pared by 7 bases and J by 1 base, with 18 bases between. CDR3 region: CASIRSHGSRTDTQYF. CDR3 DNA: TGTGCCAGCATCCGGTCACACGGCAGCCGCACAGATACGCAGTATTTT.

Points on this clonotype: The junction differs from germline at one of its ends, possibly a read error. This chain links TRBV7-9 with TRBJ2-5, with D perhaps matching TRBD1 (6 bases). Germline V gene lookup returns CDR1 SEHNR and CDR2 FQNEAQ (reference sequence). The CDR3 consists of 19 residues. The CDR3 here is CASSFQNRRQVFLQETLYF. In DNA form, the CDR3 reads TGTGCCAGCAGCTTCCAGAACAGGAGACAGGTCTTCCTCCAAGAGACCCTGTACTTC.

This chain joins TRBV29-1 and TRBJ2-3; D possibly corresponds to TRBD2 (6 bases). V was clipped by 3 bases and J by 0 bases, with 10 bases between them. The CDR3 length is 14 residues. Germline lookup yields CDR1 SQVTM and CDR2 ANQGSEA. The CDR3 reads CSVDSGVSTDTQYF. For the CDR3, the DNA is TGCAGCGTTGATTCGGGGGTAAGCACAGATACGCAGTATTTT.

The CDR3 reads CAWSPSDRGAFF. Written as DNA, the CDR3 is TGTGCCTGGAGTCCATCGGACAGGGGAGCTTTCTTT. The chain is built from TRBV30 and TRBJ1-1; 9 nucleotides match TRBD1. The V segment lost 2 bases and the J segment 10 bases; nucleotides outside the gene matches: 5. Germline lookup yields CDR1 GTSNPN and CDR2 SVGIG (reference sequence). The CDR3 runs 12 residues.

The chain recombines TRBV3-1 with TRBJ2-3; D is possibly TRBD2 (6 bases). Germline assignment: CDR1 LGHDT and CDR2 YNNKEL (reference sequence). V gave up 6 bases and J gave up 2 bases, with 18 bases separating them. The CDR3 consists of 16 residues. The CDR3 protein is CASSPLGGALTDTQYF. The CDR3 region has the DNA TGTGCCAGCAGTCCCCTCGGCGGGGCCCTCACAGATACGCAGTATTTT.

V gene TRBV3-1 combines with J gene TRBJ1-1; perhaps TRBD1 as D (5 bases). There are 14 residues in the CDR3. Germline-derived CDR1 and CDR2 are LGHDT and YNNKEL (reference sequence). The germline V and J ends were trimmed by 3 bases and 0 bases, with 8 bases remaining between them. CDR3 sequence: CASSQTALNTEAFF. CDR3 nucleotide sequence: TGTGCCAGCAGCCAGACAGCCCTGAACACTGAAGCTTTCTTT.